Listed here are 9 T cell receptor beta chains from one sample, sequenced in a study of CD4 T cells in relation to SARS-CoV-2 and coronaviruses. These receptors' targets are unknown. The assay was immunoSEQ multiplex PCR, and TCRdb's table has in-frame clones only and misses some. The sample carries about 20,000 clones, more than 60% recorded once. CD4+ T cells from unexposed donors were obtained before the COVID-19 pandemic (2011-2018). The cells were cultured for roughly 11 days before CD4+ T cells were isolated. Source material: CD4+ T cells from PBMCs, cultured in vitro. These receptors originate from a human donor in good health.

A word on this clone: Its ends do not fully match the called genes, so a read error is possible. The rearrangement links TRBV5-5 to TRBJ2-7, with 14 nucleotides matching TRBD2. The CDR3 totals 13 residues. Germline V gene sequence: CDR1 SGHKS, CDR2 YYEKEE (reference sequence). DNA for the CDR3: TGTGCCAGCAGCTTGGGGGGACTAGCGGGGGATTCTTTC. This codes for CASSLGGLAGDSF.

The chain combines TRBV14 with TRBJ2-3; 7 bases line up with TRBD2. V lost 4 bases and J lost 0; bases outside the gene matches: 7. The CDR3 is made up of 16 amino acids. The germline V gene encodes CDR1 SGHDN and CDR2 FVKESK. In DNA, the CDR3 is TGTGCCAGCAGCCCGACGGGAGGATCTAGCACAGATACGCAGTATTTT. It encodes CASSPTGGSSTDTQYF.

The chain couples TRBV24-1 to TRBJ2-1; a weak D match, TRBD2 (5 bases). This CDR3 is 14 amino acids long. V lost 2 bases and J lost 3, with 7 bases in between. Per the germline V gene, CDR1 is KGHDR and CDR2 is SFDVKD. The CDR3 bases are TGTGCCACCAGTGATTACCGGGGCTACAATGAGCAGTTCTTC. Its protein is CATSDYRGYNEQFF.

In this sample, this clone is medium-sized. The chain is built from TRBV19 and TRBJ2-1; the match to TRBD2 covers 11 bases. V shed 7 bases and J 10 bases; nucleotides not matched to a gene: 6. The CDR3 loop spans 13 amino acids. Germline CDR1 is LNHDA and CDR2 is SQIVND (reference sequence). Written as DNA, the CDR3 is TGTGCCAGTACTCCTAGCGGGAGGAGAGAGCAGTTCTTC. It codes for CASTPSGRREQFF.

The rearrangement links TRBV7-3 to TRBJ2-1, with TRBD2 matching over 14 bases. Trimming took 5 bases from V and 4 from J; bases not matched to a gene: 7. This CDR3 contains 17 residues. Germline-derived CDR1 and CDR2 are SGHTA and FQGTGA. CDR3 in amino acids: CASSLGLAGVGYNEQFF. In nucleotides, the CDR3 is TGTGCCAGCAGCCTGGGACTAGCGGGAGTGGGGTACAATGAGCAGTTCTTC.

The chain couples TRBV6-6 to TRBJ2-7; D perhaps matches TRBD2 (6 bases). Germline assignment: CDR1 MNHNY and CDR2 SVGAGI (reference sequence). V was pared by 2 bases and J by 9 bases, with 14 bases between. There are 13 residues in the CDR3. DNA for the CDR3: TGTGCCAGCAGTTACCGGGACTTATTAGGGCAGTACTTC. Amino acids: CASSYRDLLGQYF.

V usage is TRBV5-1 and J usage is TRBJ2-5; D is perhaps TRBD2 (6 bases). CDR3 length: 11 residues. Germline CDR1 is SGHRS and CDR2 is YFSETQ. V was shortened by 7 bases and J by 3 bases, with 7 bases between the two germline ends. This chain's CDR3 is CASRGEETQYF. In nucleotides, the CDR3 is TGCGCCAGCCGCGGGGAAGAGACCCAGTACTTC. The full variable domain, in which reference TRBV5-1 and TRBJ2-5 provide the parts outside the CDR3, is KAGVTQTPRYLIKTRGQQVTLSCSPISGHRSVSWYQQTPGQGLQFLFEYFSETQRNKGNFPGRFSGRQFSNSRSEMNVSTLELGDSALYLCASRGEETQYFGPGTRLLVL.

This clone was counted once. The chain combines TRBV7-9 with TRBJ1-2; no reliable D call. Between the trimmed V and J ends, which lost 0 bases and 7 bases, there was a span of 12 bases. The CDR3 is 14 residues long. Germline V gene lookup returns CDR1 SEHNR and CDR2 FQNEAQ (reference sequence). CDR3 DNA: TGTGCCAGCAGCTTAGCTAACCCTCTGGGTGGCTACACCTTC. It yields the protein CASSLANPLGGYTF.

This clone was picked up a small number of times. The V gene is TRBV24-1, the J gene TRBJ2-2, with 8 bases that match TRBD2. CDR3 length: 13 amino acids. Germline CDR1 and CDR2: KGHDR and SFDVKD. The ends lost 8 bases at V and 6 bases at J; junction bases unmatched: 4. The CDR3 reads CATIGRGPGELFF. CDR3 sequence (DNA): TGTGCCACCATCGGGAGGGGTCCCGGGGAGCTGTTTTTT.